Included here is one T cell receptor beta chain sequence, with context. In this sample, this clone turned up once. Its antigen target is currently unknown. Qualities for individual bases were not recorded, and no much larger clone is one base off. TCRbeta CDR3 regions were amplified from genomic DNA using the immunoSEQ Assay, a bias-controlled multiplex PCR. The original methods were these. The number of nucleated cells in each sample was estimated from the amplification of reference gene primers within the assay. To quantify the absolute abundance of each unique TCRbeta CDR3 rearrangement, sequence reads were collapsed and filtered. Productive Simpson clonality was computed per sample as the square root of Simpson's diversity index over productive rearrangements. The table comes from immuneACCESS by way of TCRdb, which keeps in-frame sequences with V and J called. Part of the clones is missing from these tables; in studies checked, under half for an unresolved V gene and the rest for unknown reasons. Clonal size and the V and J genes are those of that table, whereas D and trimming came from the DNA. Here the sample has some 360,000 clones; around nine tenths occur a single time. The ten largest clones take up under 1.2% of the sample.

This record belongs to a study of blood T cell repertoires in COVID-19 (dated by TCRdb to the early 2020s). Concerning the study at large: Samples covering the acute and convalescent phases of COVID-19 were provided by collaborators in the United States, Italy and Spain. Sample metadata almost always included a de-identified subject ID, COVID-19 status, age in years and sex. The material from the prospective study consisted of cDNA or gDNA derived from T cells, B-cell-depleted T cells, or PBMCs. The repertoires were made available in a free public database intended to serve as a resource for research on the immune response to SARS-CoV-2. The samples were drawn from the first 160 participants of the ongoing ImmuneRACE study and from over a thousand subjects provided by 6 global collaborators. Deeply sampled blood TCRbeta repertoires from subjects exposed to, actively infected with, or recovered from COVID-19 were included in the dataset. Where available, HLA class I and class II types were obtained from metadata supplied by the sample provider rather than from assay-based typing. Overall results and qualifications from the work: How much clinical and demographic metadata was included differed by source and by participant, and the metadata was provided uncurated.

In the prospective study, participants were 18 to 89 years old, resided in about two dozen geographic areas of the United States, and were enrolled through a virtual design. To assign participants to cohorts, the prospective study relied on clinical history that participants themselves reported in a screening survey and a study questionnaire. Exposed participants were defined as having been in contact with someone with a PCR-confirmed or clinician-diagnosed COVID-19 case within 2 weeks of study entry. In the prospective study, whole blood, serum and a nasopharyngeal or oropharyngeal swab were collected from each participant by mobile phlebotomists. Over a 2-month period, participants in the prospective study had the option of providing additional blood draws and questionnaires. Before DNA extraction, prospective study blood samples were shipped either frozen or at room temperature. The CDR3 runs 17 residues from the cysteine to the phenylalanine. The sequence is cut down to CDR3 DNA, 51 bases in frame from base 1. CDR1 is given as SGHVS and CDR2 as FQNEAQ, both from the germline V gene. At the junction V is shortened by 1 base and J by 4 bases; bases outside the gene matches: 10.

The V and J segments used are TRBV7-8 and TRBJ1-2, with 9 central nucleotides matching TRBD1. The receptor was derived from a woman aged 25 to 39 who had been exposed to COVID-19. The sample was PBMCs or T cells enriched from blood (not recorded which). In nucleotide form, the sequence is TGTGCCAGCAGCTTAGGGCCCAGGGGACAGGGATCCTATGGCTACACCTTC. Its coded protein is CASSLGPRGQGSYGYTF.